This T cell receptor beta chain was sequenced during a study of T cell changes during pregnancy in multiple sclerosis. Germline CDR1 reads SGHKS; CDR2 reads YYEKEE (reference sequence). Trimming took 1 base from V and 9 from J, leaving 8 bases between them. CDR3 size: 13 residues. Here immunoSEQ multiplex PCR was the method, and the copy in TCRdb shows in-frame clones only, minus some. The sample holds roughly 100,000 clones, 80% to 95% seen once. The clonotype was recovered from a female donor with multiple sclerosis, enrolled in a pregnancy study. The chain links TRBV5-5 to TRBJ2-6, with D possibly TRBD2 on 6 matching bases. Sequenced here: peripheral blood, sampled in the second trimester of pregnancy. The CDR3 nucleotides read TGTGCCAGCAGCTTGAAGGAGGGCAACGTCCTGACTTTC. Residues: CASSLKEGNVLTF.